This T cell receptor beta chain was sequenced during a study of blood T cells in healthy people across ages. Alongside a J-beta primer mix, a sample-barcoded 5' primer served in a second PCR lasting about 6 to 11 cycles. TCRdb recomputed calls from the 5' RACE reads with MiXCR, one row per CDR3 protein. Of over 1.5 million distinct CDR3 sequences listed, roughly 50% are singletons. The CDR3 sequence is 15 residues long. In germline, CDR1 is SGHTA, CDR2 FQGNSA. Trimming removed 1 base from V and 4 bases from J; junction bases left unmatched: 3. Sequencing input: blood. The chain recombines TRBV7-2 with TRBJ2-3; TRBD2 matches 9 bases. The receptor's source is a woman aged 40 to 50 in good health. DNA for the CDR3: TGTGCCAGCAGCTTAGAAGGCGGGGGGGCAGATACGCAGTATTTT. It translates to CASSLEGGGADTQYF.